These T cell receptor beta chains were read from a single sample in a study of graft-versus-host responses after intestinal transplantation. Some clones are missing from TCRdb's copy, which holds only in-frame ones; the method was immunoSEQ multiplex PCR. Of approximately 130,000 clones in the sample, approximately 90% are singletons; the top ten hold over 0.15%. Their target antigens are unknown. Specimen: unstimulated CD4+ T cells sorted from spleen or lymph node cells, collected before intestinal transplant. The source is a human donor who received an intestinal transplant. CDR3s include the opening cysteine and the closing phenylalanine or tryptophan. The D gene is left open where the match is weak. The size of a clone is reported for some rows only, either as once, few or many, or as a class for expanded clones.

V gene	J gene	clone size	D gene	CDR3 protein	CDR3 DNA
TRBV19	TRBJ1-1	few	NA	CASTLNTEAFF	TGTGCCAGTACTCTGAACACTGAAGCTTTCTTT
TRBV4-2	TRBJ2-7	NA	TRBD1	CASSQEQGDHGEQYF	TGTGCCAGCAGCCAAGAACAGGGGGATCATGGCGAGCAGTACTTC
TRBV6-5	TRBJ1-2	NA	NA	CASTSYRDYGYTF	TGTGCCAGCACCTCGTACAGGGACTATGGCTACACCTTC
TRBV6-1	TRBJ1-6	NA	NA	CASEPGHYNSPLHF	TGTGCCAGTGAGCCGGGACACTATAATTCACCCCTCCACTTT
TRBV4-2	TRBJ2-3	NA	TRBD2	CASSQALLRLAGTDTQYF	TGTGCCAGCAGCCAAGCTCTTCTCCGACTAGCGGGCACAGATACGCAGTATTTT
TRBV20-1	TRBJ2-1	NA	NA	CSASLWDEQFF	TGCAGTGCTAGCCTTTGGGATGAGCAGTTCTTC
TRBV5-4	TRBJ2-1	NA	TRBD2	CASSLVSGGQNEQFF	TGTGCCAGCAGCTTGGTAAGCGGGGGGCAGAATGAGCAGTTCTTC
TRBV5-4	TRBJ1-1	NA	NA	CASSFYSSGAFF	TGTGCCAGCAGCTTCTACAGCTCTGGAGCTTTCTTT
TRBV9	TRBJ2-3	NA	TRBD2	CASNQGLETDTQYF	TGTGCCAGCAACCAGGGACTAGAGACAGATACGCAGTATTTT
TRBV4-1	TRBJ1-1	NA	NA	CASSQQTNTEAFF	TGCGCCAGCAGCCAACAGACTAACACTGAAGCTTTCTTT
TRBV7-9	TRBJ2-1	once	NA	CASSPVGIPYNEQFF	TGTGCCAGCAGCCCGGTGGGTATCCCATACAATGAGCAGTTCTTC
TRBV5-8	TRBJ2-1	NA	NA	CASSLENSHFEQFF	TGTGCCAGCAGCTTAGAAAATTCCCACTTTGAGCAGTTCTTC
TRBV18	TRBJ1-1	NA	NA	CASANRAGMNTEAFF	TGTGCCAGCGCCAACAGGGCGGGAATGAACACTGAAGCTTTCTTT
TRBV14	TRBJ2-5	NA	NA	CASSQSRGWPQETQYF	TGTGCCAGCAGCCAAAGTAGGGGTTGGCCCCAAGAGACCCAGTACTTC
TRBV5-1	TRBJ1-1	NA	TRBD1	CASSLGTGALYTEAFF	TGCGCCAGCAGCTTAGGGACAGGGGCTCTGTACACTGAAGCTTTCTTT
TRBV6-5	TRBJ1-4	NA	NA	CASSYSPNNEKLFF	TGTGCCAGCAGTTACAGTCCCAATAATGAAAAACTGTTTTTT
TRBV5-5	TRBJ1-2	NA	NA	CASSSRPNYGYTF	TGTGCCAGCAGCTCCAGGCCTAACTATGGCTACACCTTC
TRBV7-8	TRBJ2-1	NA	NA	CASSLVGGQTYNEQFF	TGTGCCAGCAGCTTAGTAGGTGGACAGACCTACAATGAGCAGTTCTTC
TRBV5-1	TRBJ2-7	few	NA	CASSFETGEQYF	TGCGCCAGCAGCTTCGAGACGGGGGAGCAGTACTTC
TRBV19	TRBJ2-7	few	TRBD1	CASRTQGKPYEQYF	TGTGCCAGTAGGACACAGGGGAAGCCCTACGAGCAGTACTTC
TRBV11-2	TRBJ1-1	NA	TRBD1	CASTPRTGTNTEAFF	TGTGCCAGCACCCCAAGGACAGGAACGAACACTGAAGCTTTCTTT
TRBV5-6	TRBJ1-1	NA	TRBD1	CASDRQGGTEAFF	TGTGCCAGCGACAGGCAGGGGGGCACTGAAGCTTTCTTT
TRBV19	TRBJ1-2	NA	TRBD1	CASQRQGAGYGYTF	TGTGCCAGTCAAAGACAGGGAGCCGGGTATGGCTACACCTTC
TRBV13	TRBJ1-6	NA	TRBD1	CASSLYMTGGGSPLHF	TGTGCCAGCAGCCTCTACATGACAGGGGGTGGTTCACCCCTCCACTTT
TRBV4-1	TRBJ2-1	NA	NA	CASSQLGTYNEQFF	TGCGCCAGCAGCCAACTCGGGACCTACAATGAGCAGTTCTTC
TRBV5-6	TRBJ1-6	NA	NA	CASSSNNSPLHF	TGTGCCAGCAGCTCCAACAATTCACCCCTCCACTTT
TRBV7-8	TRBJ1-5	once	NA	CASSLVAGRGRDQPQHF	TGTGCCAGCAGCTTAGTAGCGGGCAGGGGAAGGGATCAGCCCCAGCATTTT
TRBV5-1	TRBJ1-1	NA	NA	CASSWAENTEAFF	TGCGCCAGCAGCTGGGCAGAGAACACTGAAGCTTTCTTT
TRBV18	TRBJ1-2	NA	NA	CASSPATNYGYTF	TGTGCCAGCTCACCCGCAACTAACTATGGCTACACCTTC
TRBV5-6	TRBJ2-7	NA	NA	CASSLWVTYEQYF	TGTGCCAGCAGCTTGTGGGTGACCTACGAGCAGTACTTC
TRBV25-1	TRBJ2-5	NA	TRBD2	CASSGVARDYLETQYF	TGTGCCAGCAGTGGGGTAGCCCGGGACTATTTAGAGACCCAGTACTTC
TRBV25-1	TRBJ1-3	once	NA	CASSDTTRSGNTIYF	TGTGCCAGCAGTGATACGACCCGCTCTGGAAACACCATATATTTT
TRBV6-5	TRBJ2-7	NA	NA	CASRLDRNYEQYF	TGTGCCAGCAGGCTCGACAGAAACTACGAGCAGTACTTC
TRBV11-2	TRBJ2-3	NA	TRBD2	CASSWGGGTDTQYF	TGTGCCAGCAGCTGGGGGGGAGGCACAGATACGCAGTATTTT
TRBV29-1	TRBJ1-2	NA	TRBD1	CSVVKGTDGYTF	TGCAGCGTTGTGAAGGGGACAGATGGCTACACCTTC
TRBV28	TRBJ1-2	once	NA	CASSLTGLYGYTF	TGTGCCAGCAGTTTGACAGGCCTTTATGGCTACACCTTC
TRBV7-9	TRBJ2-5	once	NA	CASSREFKHF	TGTGCCAGCAGCAGGGAGTTTAAGCACTTC
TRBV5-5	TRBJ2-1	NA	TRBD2	CASSSQLLAGGAFSYNEQFF	TGTGCCAGCAGCTCTCAACTTCTAGCGGGGGGCGCATTTTCCTACAATGAGCAGTTCTTC
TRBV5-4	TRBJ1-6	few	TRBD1	CASSPGQGLAPLHF	TGTGCCAGCAGCCCCGGACAGGGTCTGGCACCCCTCCACTTT
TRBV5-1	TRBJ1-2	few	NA	CASSLDISPDGGGYTF	TGCGCCAGCAGCTTGGACATTAGTCCCGACGGGGGCGGCTACACCTTC
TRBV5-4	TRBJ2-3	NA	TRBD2	CASSLRRWTSGRSSTDTQYF	TGTGCCAGCAGCTTGCGCCGATGGACTAGCGGGCGTTCTAGCACAGATACGCAGTATTTT
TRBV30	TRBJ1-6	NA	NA	CAWMPQGSSYNSPLHF	TGTGCCTGGATGCCCCAGGGGAGCTCCTATAATTCACCCCTCCACTTT
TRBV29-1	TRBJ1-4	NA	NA	CSVEGGPGANEGKLFF	TGCAGCGTTGAAGGGGGGCCCGGGGCGAATGAAGGAAAACTGTTTTTT
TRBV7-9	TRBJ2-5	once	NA	CASEQETQYF	TGTGCCAGCGAGCAAGAGACCCAGTACTTC
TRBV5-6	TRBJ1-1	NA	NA	CASSLVLNTEAFF	TGTGCCAGCAGCTTGGTCCTGAACACTGAAGCTTTCTTT
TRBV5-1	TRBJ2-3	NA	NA	CASSLSPTPTDTQYF	TGCGCCAGCAGCTTAAGCCCTACCCCCACAGATACGCAGTATTTT
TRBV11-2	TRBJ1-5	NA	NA	CASSPTGTNQPQHF	TGTGCCAGCTCCCCCACAGGGACCAATCAGCCCCAGCATTTT
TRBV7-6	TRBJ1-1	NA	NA	CASSSGTLGNTEAFF	TGTGCCAGCAGCTCGGGGACGTTAGGGAACACTGAAGCTTTCTTT
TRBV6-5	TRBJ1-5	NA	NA	CASSYSSIYSNQPQHF	TGTGCCAGCAGTTACTCCTCAATCTATAGCAATCAGCCCCAGCATTTT
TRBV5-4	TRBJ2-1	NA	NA	CASSLDRGLQFF	TGTGCCAGCAGCTTGGATAGGGGCCTACAGTTCTTC
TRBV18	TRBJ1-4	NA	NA	CASSPNPGQSNEKLFF	TGTGCCAGCTCACCTAATCCCGGACAGTCTAATGAAAAACTGTTTTTT
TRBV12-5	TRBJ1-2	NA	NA	CASGPPDGTYGYTF	TGTGCTAGTGGCCCACCGGACGGGACCTATGGCTACACCTTC
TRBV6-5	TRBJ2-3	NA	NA	CASSSTGEGTDTQYF	TGTGCCAGCAGTTCGACAGGGGAGGGTACAGATACGCAGTATTTT
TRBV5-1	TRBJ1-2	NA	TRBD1	CASSFGQANYGYTF	TGCGCCAGCAGCTTTGGACAGGCAAACTATGGCTACACCTTC
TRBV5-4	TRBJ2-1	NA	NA	CASSRPRVNEQFF	TGTGCCAGCAGTCGTCCCCGGGTTAATGAGCAGTTCTTC
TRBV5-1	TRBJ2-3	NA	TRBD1	CASSPGQGADTQYF	TGCGCCAGCAGCCCTGGACAGGGAGCAGATACGCAGTATTTT
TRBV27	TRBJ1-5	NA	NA	CASSLQGYSNQPQHF	TGTGCCAGCAGTTTACAGGGTTATAGCAATCAGCCCCAGCATTTT